The clone carrying this T cell receptor beta chain was seen repeatedly, ten times or more. Its antigen is still unknown. This CDR3 has 14 amino acids. V was shortened by 6 bases and J by 2 bases, with 11 bases between the two germline ends. Germline CDR1 is SGHRS and CDR2 is YFSETQ. This sample was included in a study of T-cell memory formation after mild COVID-19. Findings and caveats of the study: Day 15 to 85 contracting clones showed balanced CD4/CD8; day 15 to 37 expanders favored CD4+. Memory sampled before infection contained some responding clones, suggesting cross-reactive memory joined.

TCRdb fed the 5' RACE reads into MiXCR, producing one record per CDR3 protein. The sample holds 250,000 to 300,000 distinct CDR3 sequences, roughly 8% seen once. Sequences were obtained from PBMCs or a T cell subset sorted from them (not recorded which). The origin of this receptor is a man younger than 35 who had mild COVID-19 (a few samples of this study predate the infection). Cell type and time point are not known. The chain employs TRBV5-1 and TRBJ2-2; TRBD1 is a possible D gene (6 bases). The DNA for the CDR3 is TGCGCCAGCAAGACAGGTGTAAACACCGGGGAGCTGTTTTTT. Amino acid sequence: CASKTGVNTGELFF.